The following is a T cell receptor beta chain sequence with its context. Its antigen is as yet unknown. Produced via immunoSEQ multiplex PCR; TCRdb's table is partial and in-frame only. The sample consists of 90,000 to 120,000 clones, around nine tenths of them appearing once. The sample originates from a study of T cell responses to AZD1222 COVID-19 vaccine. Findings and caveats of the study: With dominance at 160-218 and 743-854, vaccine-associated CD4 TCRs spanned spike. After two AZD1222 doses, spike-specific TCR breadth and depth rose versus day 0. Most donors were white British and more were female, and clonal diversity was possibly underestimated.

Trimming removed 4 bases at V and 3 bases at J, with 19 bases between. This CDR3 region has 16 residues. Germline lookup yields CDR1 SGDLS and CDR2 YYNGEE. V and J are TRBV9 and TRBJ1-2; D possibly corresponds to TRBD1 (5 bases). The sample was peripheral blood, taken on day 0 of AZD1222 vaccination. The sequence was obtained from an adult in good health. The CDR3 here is CASSPRIRVFDYGYTF. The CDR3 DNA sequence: TGTGCCAGCAGCCCTCGGATCAGGGTGTTTGACTATGGCTACACCTTC.